The 10 T cell receptor beta chains below were found in one sample sequenced in a study of a mutant IDH1 vaccine in newly diagnosed glioma. Their target antigens are unknown. Time point in this sample: week 23, last vaccination. Every single dose of the vaccine, 300 ug of mutant IDH1 20-mer peptide, came with topical imiquimod. This table comes from immunoSEQ multiplex PCR, and its TCRdb copy is limited to in-frame clones, with some not included. The sample yields about 20,000 clones, almost 85% seen once. The specimen comprised PBMCs, sampled from a glioma patient whose treatment included an IDH1 peptide vaccine. The origin of the receptors is a man under 40 with glioma.

The genes are TRBV7-8 and TRBJ1-1; 9 nucleotides align to TRBD1. The V segment lost 5 bases and the J segment 11 bases; nucleotides outside the gene matches: 12. Germline values: CDR1 SGHVS, CDR2 FQNEAQ. The CDR3 is made up of 14 amino acids. The CDR3 sequence is CASSTLTGGLLAFF. In DNA, the CDR3 is TGTGCCAGCAGCACCCTGACAGGGGGTCTTCTTGCTTTCTTT.

The rearrangement joins TRBV5-6 to TRBJ1-2; TRBD1 aligns across 8 bases. Trimming took 1 base from V and 5 from J; bases not matched to a gene: 10. CDR1 is SGHDT, CDR2 YYEEEE, per germline. The CDR3 contains 16 residues. CDR3 amino acids: CASSLLGGQERYGYTF. The CDR3 DNA sequence: TGTGCCAGCAGCTTGTTAGGGGGACAGGAGAGGTATGGCTACACCTTC.

The chain links TRBV6-1 to TRBJ1-2; 8 nucleotides line up with TRBD1. Trimming at V came to 8 bases and at J to 0 bases, leaving 5 bases not matched to a gene. Germline V gene sequence: CDR1 MNHNS, CDR2 SASEGT. The length of the CDR3 is 14 residues. The CDR3 region is CASPRDRPNYGYTF. CDR3 sequence (DNA): TGTGCCAGCCCCAGGGACAGGCCTAACTATGGCTACACCTTC.

The chain recombines TRBV6-1 with TRBJ1-1; D gene uncertain. Germline values: CDR1 MNHNS, CDR2 SASEGT. Trimming shortened V by 4 bases and J by 5 bases, and 11 bases separated the two germline ends. The CDR3 consists of 13 residues. The chain's CDR3 is CASSVHKITEAFF. CDR3 DNA sequence: TGTGCCAGCAGTGTCCACAAGATTACTGAAGCTTTCTTT.

The rearrangement links TRBV5-1 to TRBJ2-5; 10 bases are a match to TRBD2. Trimming took 0 bases from V and 1 from J; bases not matched to a gene: 6. Germline CDR1 is SGHRS and CDR2 is YFSETQ. The CDR3 covers 17 residues. The CDR3 reads CASSLGLAGRPQETQYF. The CDR3 nucleotides are TGCGCCAGCAGCTTGGGACTAGCGGGCCGACCCCAAGAGACCCAGTACTTC.

The chain is built from TRBV6-4 and TRBJ2-1; 9 bases are a match to TRBD1. With 6 bases clipped from V and 6 bases from J, the junction kept 6 bases outside the gene matches. This CDR3 spans 14 amino acids. Germline V lookup: CDR1 MRHNA, CDR2 SNTAGT. This CDR3 reads CASRQGARSNEQFF. CDR3 in DNA: TGTGCCAGCAGACAGGGGGCGAGGTCCAATGAGCAGTTCTTC.

The CDR3 protein is CAISESAGKPSYEQYF. CDR3 DNA sequence: TGTGCCATCAGTGAGTCAGCGGGCAAGCCATCCTACGAGCAGTACTTC. This rearrangement joins TRBV10-3 to TRBJ2-7, with D possibly matching TRBD2 (6 bases). This CDR3 has 16 residues. CDR1 and CDR2 (germline): ENHRY, SYGVKD. V lost 0 bases to trimming and J lost 1 base, with 13 bases between them.

The chain combines TRBV6-5 with TRBJ2-7; D not certain. The CDR3 extends over 15 amino acids. Germline V CDR1 and CDR2: MNHEY, SVGAGI. V lost 0 bases to trimming and J lost 2 bases, with 11 bases between them. CDR3 DNA: TGTGCCAGCAGTTACTCGAGACCTTCCACCTACGAGCAGTACTTC. Residues: CASSYSRPSTYEQYF.

The rearrangement joins TRBV7-9 to TRBJ2-7; 13 bases are a match to TRBD2. Germline assignment: CDR1 SEHNR and CDR2 FQNEAQ (reference sequence). J was trimmed by 3 bases and V by 5 bases; bases with no gene match: 4. The CDR3 loop spans 15 amino acids. Here the CDR3 reads CASSLRTSGSYEQYF. DNA for the CDR3: TGTGCCAGCAGCCTCCGGACTAGCGGGAGCTACGAGCAGTACTTC.

This chain connects TRBV7-8 to TRBJ2-7, with D tentatively TRBD1 (5 bases). V lost 4 bases to trimming and J lost 3 bases, with 13 bases between them. The CDR3 contains 14 residues. Looked up from germline, CDR1 is SGHVS and CDR2 is FQNEAQ. DNA for the CDR3: TGTGCCAGCAGCTCCACTTGGCAGGGCTACGAGCAGTACTTC. This codes for CASSSTWQGYEQYF.